Listed here are 9 T cell receptor beta chains from one sample, sequenced in a study of regulatory T cells in long-lasting Graves disease. Specified time point: newly diagnosed GD, antithyroid drugs for less than 3 months. After RNA was extracted from PBMCs, the TCR library was made from it. Library construction for TCR beta used iRepertoire HTBI primers and Arm-PCR of CDR3 regions. Via MiXCR, TCRdb re-called the multiplex PCR reads, giving one row per CDR3 protein. The top ten hold approximately 7.8% of the sample, which has roughly 410,000 distinct CDR3 sequences, approximately 15% seen once. This sample was also put to use in a study of T cells in Graves' hyperthyroidism and ophthalmopathy.

Sequenced here: peripheral blood mononuclear cells (PBMCs), sampled at new diagnosis, from a patient treated with antithyroid drugs. These receptor sequences come from a woman in her thirties or forties with Graves disease.

The chain has TRBV6-5 and TRBJ2-7; 12 bases match TRBD1. This CDR3 is built from 19 residues. Germline V CDR1 and CDR2: MNHEY, SVGAGI. Trimming at V came to 1 base and at J to 0 bases, leaving 10 bases not matched to a gene. The CDR3 is CASSYLPGTGGGSSYEQYF. CDR3 bases: TGTGCCAGCAGTTACTTGCCCGGGACAGGGGGCGGAAGCTCCTACGAGCAGTACTTC.

Concerning this clonotype itself: It may be a read error: a sequence one base away is much more abundant. The chain is built from TRBV27 and TRBJ2-2; 8 nucleotides line up with TRBD2. CDR1 and CDR2 (germline): MNHEY, SMNVEV (reference sequence). V was pared by 1 base and J by 3 bases, with 4 bases of the junction left unmatched. This CDR3 is built from 16 residues. The CDR3 is CASSLFSGDDTGELFF. The CDR3 coding sequence is TGTGCCAGCAGTTTATTTAGCGGGGACGACACCGGGGAGCTGTTTTTT.

There are many counts of this clonotype. The chain carries TRBV30 and TRBJ2-2; D not resolved. From germline, CDR1 is GTSNPN and CDR2 SVGIG (reference sequence). There are 12 residues in the CDR3. V lost 7 bases, J lost 0 bases, and 6 bases lay in between. The CDR3 loop is CASFANTGELFF. CDR3 in DNA: TGTGCCTCCTTTGCGAACACCGGGGAGCTGTTTTTT.

The rearrangement uses TRBV20-1 and TRBJ2-2; D gene ambiguous. This CDR3 spans 13 amino acids. Trimming pared 3 bases from V and 2 bases from J, leaving 7 bases between. The germline CDR1 and CDR2 sequences are DFQATT and SNEGSKA (reference sequence). CDR3 sequence: CSARTPNTGELFF. The CDR3 DNA is TGCAGTGCTAGGACACCAAACACCGGGGAGCTGTTTTTT.

This clonotype was found many times. The chain is built from TRBV20-1 and TRBJ2-1, with D unresolved. V lost 3 bases and J lost 1, with 13 bases in between. This CDR3 contains 15 residues. Germline CDR1 and CDR2: DFQATT and SNEGSKA (reference sequence). The CDR3 protein is CSASRLSISYNEQFF. The CDR3 region has the DNA TGCAGTGCTAGTCGTCTTAGTATATCCTACAATGAGCAGTTCTTC.

This clonotype occurred many times. The genes are TRBV9 and TRBJ2-1, with D maybe TRBD2 (6 bases). From germline, CDR1 is SGDLS and CDR2 YYNGEE. CDR3 size: 14 residues. Trimming took 3 bases from V and 7 from J, leaving 14 bases between them. CDR3 coding DNA: TGTGCCAGCAGCGCCCGGGGACTGAGGAATGAGCAGTTCTTC. Its protein product is CASSARGLRNEQFF.

This clonotype has at least ten counts. This rearrangement joins TRBV11-1 to TRBJ2-1, with D possibly called TRBD1 or TRBD2 (5 bases each). Per germline, CDR1 SGHAT and CDR2 FQDESV (reference sequence). CDR3 size: 15 residues. The V end was cut by 10 bases, the J end by 1 base, with 17 bases between. CDR3 coding DNA: TGTGCCACCGGAGGTGGGGCCTGGTCCTACAATGAGCAGTTCTTC. Translated, it gives CATGGGAWSYNEQFF.

This clonotype was recorded many times. CDR3 bases: TGTGCCAGCAGCTTAGCCGAGGGAAACACCATATATTTT. As protein: CASSLAEGNTIYF. The gene calls are TRBV11-2 and TRBJ1-3; D is uncertain. Germline V gives CDR1 SGHAT, CDR2 FQNNGV. V gave up 1 base and J gave up 4 bases, with 5 bases separating them. The CDR3 loop spans 13 amino acids.

This chain connects TRBV6-2 or TRBV6-3 to TRBJ2-7; D is possibly TRBD2 (6 bases). Germline-derived CDR1 and CDR2 are MNHEY and SVGEGT. The V end lost 1 base, the J end lost 6 bases, and 10 bases lay between the germline ends. The CDR3 has 13 residues. The CDR3 loop reads CASSYFSGLEQYF. The CDR3 nucleotides are TGTGCCAGCAGTTACTTTAGCGGACTCGAGCAGTACTTC.